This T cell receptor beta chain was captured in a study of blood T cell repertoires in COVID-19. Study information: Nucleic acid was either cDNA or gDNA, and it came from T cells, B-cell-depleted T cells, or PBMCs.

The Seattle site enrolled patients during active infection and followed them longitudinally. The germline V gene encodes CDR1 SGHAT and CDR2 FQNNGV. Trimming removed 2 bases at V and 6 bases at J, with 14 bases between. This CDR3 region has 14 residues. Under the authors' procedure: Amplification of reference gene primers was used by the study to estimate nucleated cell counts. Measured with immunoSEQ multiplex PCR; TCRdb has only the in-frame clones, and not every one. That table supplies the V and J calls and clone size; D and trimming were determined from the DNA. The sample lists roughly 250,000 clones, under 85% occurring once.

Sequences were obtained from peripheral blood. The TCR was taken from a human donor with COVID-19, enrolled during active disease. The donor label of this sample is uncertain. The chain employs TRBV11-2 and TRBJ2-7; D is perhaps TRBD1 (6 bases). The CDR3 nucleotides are TGTGCCAGCAGCTTAAACAGGGTGGTAAGCGAGCAGTACTTC. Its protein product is CASSLNRVVSEQYF.